What follows are 27 T cell receptor beta chains derived from one specimen sequenced in a study of blood T cell repertoires in COVID-19 (dated by TCRdb to about 2020). Libraries were prepared through the immunoSEQ multiplex PCR assay. In its TCRdb copy, this immuneACCESS table keeps in-frame sequences only and misses some clones. Where compared with another copy, unresolved V genes explain less than half of these, and the others have no known cause. This sample has tens of thousands of clones in its table, and approximately 88% of those were observed once. The ten most abundant clones make up 4.5% to 6.5% of the sample. The sequencing input was peripheral blood. The receptors come from a man aged 60 to 75 with COVID-19, enrolled during active disease.

This clone was observed a single time. The chain employs TRBV5-1 and TRBJ2-3; 7 bases map to TRBD2. Germline V CDR1 and CDR2: SGHRS, YFSETQ. V lost 0 bases to trimming and J lost 2 bases; unmatched junction nucleotides: 0. The CDR3 loop spans 14 amino acids. CDR3 bases: TGCGCCAGCAGCTTGGGGGACTACACAGATACGCAGTATTTT. Translated: CASSLGDYTDTQYF. The variable domain in full, with the rest retrieved from reference TRBV5-1 and TRBJ2-3, is KAGVTQTPRYLIKTRGQQVTLSCSPISGHRSVSWYQQTPGQGLQFLFEYFSETQRNKGNFPGRFSGRQFSNSRSEMNVSTLELGDSALYLCASSLGDYTDTQYFGPGTRLTVL.

This chain connects TRBV2 to TRBJ2-1; 7 bases align to TRBD2. The CDR3 has 14 residues. J was trimmed by 6 bases and V by 7 bases; bases with no gene match: 9. Per germline, CDR1 SNHLY and CDR2 FYNNEI. The CDR3 spells CASKKGGVTNEQFF. The DNA for the CDR3 is TGTGCCAGCAAGAAGGGAGGGGTGACCAATGAGCAGTTCTTC. Based on the CDR3 plus reference TRBV2 and TRBJ2-1, the full variable domain is EPEVTQTPSHQVTQMGQEVILRCVPISNHLYFYWYRQILGQKVEFLVSFYNNEISEKSEIFDDQFSVERPDGSNFTLKIRSTKLEDSAMYFCASKKGGVTNEQFFGPGTRLTVL.

V gene TRBV5-6 combines with J gene TRBJ2-7; 7 nucleotides agree with TRBD1. This CDR3 comprises 15 residues. Trimming at V came to 2 bases and at J to 1 base, leaving 6 bases not matched to a gene. CDR1 is SGHDT, CDR2 YYEEEE, per germline. The CDR3 spells CASSFTGVRSYEQYF. For the CDR3, the DNA is TGTGCCAGCAGCTTTACAGGGGTGAGGTCCTACGAGCAGTACTTC. Full variable domain (remainder filled in from reference TRBV5-6 and TRBJ2-7): DAGVTQSPTHLIKTRGQQVTLRCSPKSGHDTVSWYQQALGQGPQFIFQYYEEEERQRGNFPDRFSGHQFPNYSSELNVNALLLGDSALYLCASSFTGVRSYEQYFGPGTRLTVT.

On this clone: The junction shows a germline mismatch at one end, possibly a read error. This rearrangement joins TRBV7-7 to TRBJ2-2, with D maybe TRBD2 (7 bases). Germline CDR1 and CDR2: SSHAT and FNYEAQ (reference sequence). This CDR3 contains 15 residues. In nucleotides, the CDR3 is TGTGCTAGCAGCCCTACAGGGAGGGGATCCGGGGAGCTGTTTTTT. Residues: CASSPTGRGSGELFF. The full variable domain, with the rest looked up from reference TRBV7-7 and TRBJ2-2, is GAGVSQSPRYKVTKRGQDVTLRCDPISSHATLYWYQQALGQGPEFLTYFNYEAQPDKSGLPSDRFSAERPEGSISTLTIQRTEQRDSAMYRCASSPTGRGSGELFFGEGSRLTVL.

The count of this clone is one. The chain employs TRBV30 and TRBJ1-1; D ambiguous. Germline assignment: CDR1 GTSNPN and CDR2 SVGIG (reference sequence). This CDR3 has 12 amino acids. The V end was cut by 4 bases, the J end by 4 bases, with 10 bases between. The DNA of the CDR3 is TGTGCCTGGAACCCGCGGGGCACTGAAGCTTTCTTT. This sequence encodes CAWNPRGTEAFF.

V is TRBV5-1 and J is TRBJ2-5; 8 bases map to TRBD2. Germline V gene sequence: CDR1 SGHRS, CDR2 YFSETQ. After removal of 5 bases from V and 5 bases from J, the junction contained 8 bases not matched to a gene. This CDR3 region has 14 residues. For the CDR3, the DNA is TGCGCCAGCAGGCAGCAGCGGGAGCAGGAGACCCAGTACTTC. It encodes CASRQQREQETQYF.

This clone was counted a single time. This sequence joins TRBV11-3 and TRBJ2-2, with 9 bases identical to TRBD1. After removal of 0 bases from V and 5 bases from J, the junction contained 7 bases not matched to a gene. CDR1 SGHNT and CDR2 YENEEA come from the germline V gene. This CDR3 comprises 17 residues. The CDR3 spells CASSLEGDRVATGELFF. CDR3 DNA: TGTGCCAGCAGCTTAGAAGGGGACAGGGTTGCTACCGGGGAGCTGTTTTTT.

The chain recombines TRBV27 with TRBJ2-2; D unresolved. V was pared by 2 bases and J by 0 bases, with 4 bases between. CDR1 and CDR2 (germline): MNHEY, SMNVEV (reference sequence). The CDR3 sequence is 14 residues long. In nucleotides, the CDR3 is TGTGCCAGCAGTTTAGAGGCGAACACCGGGGAGCTGTTTTTT. It is translated as CASSLEANTGELFF.

The chain joins TRBV12-5 to TRBJ1-2; the match to TRBD1 covers 8 bases. Germline V gene data show CDR1 as LGHNT and CDR2 as FRNRAP. The CDR3 covers 14 residues. The V and J ends lost 5 bases and 7 bases, in that order; junction bases with no gene match: 9. CDR3 sequence (DNA): TGTGCTAGTGGTCCCGACCAGGGGGCCAGTGGCTACACCTTC. Protein product: CASGPDQGASGYTF. The variable domain in full, with the rest retrieved from reference TRBV12-5 and TRBJ1-2, is DARVTQTPRHKVTEMGQEVTMRCQPILGHNTVFWYRQTMMQGLELLAYFRNRAPLDDSGMPKDRFSAEMPDATLATLKIQPSEPRDSAVYFCASGPDQGASGYTFGSGTRLTVV.

DNA of the CDR3: TGTGCCAGTAGTCTTCAACCCGGGGAGGCCTACTATGGCTACACCTTC. Its protein is CASSLQPGEAYYGYTF. This chain uses TRBV19 with TRBJ1-2, with no clear D. The CDR3 has 16 amino acids. Germline assignment: CDR1 LNHDA and CDR2 SQIVND (reference sequence). The ends were cut back, 5 bases at V and 3 bases at J, with 19 bases in the middle.

The chain employs TRBV25-1 and TRBJ2-3; a weak D match, TRBD1 (6 bases). The CDR3 consists of 12 residues. V was clipped by 3 bases and J by 5 bases, with 6 bases between them. Germline CDR1 reads MGHDK; CDR2 reads SYGVNS. CDR3 region: CASSDRGDTQYF. CDR3 in DNA: TGTGCCAGCAGTGACAGGGGAGATACGCAGTATTTT.

The chain carries TRBV15 and TRBJ2-5; maybe TRBD1 (6 bases). V lost 3 bases and J 1 base, leaving 9 bases between the germline ends. CDR3 length: 14 amino acids. CDR1 is LNHNV, CDR2 YYDKDF, per germline (reference sequence). The CDR3 DNA follows: TGTGCCACCAGCAGCGGACAGCCCCAAGAGACCCAGTACTTC. This codes for CATSSGQPQETQYF.

The chain couples TRBV5-4 to TRBJ1-5, with 7 nucleotides matching TRBD1. From germline, CDR1 is SGHNT and CDR2 YYREEE (reference sequence). The CDR3 has 14 residues. The junction had 3 bases not matched to a gene; V was cut back by 4 bases and J by 2 bases. The chain's CDR3 is CASSPDRGNQPQHF. The CDR3 DNA is TGTGCCAGCAGCCCTGACAGGGGCAATCAGCCCCAGCATTTT.

The V and J genes are TRBV7-2 and TRBJ2-6; possibly TRBD1 for D (5 bases). Germline CDR1 is SGHTA and CDR2 is FQGNSA. The CDR3 length is 16 residues. V was trimmed by 1 base and J by 0 bases, leaving 7 bases between them. CDR3 nucleotide sequence: TGTGCCAGCAGCTTAGAGGGGTCCTCTGGGGCCAACGTCCTGACTTTC. This encodes CASSLEGSSGANVLTF.

The gene calls are TRBV12-3 or TRBV12-4 and TRBJ1-2; 9 positions agree with TRBD1. This CDR3 contains 13 residues. J gave up 7 bases and V 3 bases, and 3 bases lay outside the gene matches. CDR3 protein: CASSLGQGVGYTF. The CDR3 region has the DNA TGTGCCAGCAGTTTGGGACAGGGAGTTGGCTACACCTTC.

This clone was detected only once. This chain links TRBV6-6 with TRBJ2-7; tentatively, D is TRBD1 (6 bases). CDR1 is MNHNY, CDR2 SVGAGI, per germline (reference sequence). The ends were cut back, 0 bases at V and 5 bases at J, with 11 bases in the middle. The CDR3 is 14 residues long. The CDR3 DNA is TGTGCCAGCAGTTACTCCCCAGGGGAAGACGAGCAGTACTTC. It is translated as CASSYSPGEDEQYF.

This rearrangement joins TRBV6-1 to TRBJ1-5, with D possibly being TRBD1 (6 bases). Between the trimmed V and J ends, which lost 7 bases and 3 bases, there was a span of 10 bases. CDR1 and CDR2 from the germline V gene are MNHNS and SASEGT. The CDR3 is 13 residues long. The CDR3 region has the DNA TGTGCCAGCAAGAGACAGGCCAATCAGCCCCAGCATTTT. Its translation is CASKRQANQPQHF.

The chain is built from TRBV3-1 (or the pseudogene TRBV3-2) and TRBJ1-2; tentatively, D is TRBD1 (5 bases). This CDR3 contains 14 residues. Germline loops: CDR1 LGHDT, CDR2 YNNKEL (reference sequence). V lost 2 bases and J 2 bases, leaving 9 bases between the germline ends. The CDR3 DNA reads as TGTGCCAGCAGCCAATCGCAGGGAAACTATGGCTACACCTTC. Encoded protein: CASSQSQGNYGYTF.

The chain carries TRBV21-1 and TRBJ2-1; TRBD2 is taken as the D call from the table, unchecked against the DNA. TRBV21-1 is deemed a pseudogene. The CDR3 has 10 residues. This chain's CDR3 is CASSRTKQFF. Here the CDR3 DNA reads TGTGCCAGCAGCCGGACTAAGCAGTTCTTC.

The chain links TRBV3-1 (or the pseudogene TRBV3-2) to TRBJ1-3; D unclear. Trimming stripped 2 bases from V and 8 bases from J, with 7 bases between. The germline V gene has CDR1 LGHDT and CDR2 YNNKEL (reference sequence). The CDR3 totals 12 residues. The CDR3 DNA reads as TGTGCCAGCAGCCAATCTAAAGACACCATATATTTT. Amino acid sequence: CASSQSKDTIYF.

The V and J genes are TRBV10-3 and TRBJ1-1; 9 nucleotides match TRBD1. Losses at the gene ends were 10 bases for V and 6 bases for J; bases not matched to a gene: 6. Germline CDR1 and CDR2: ENHRY and SYGVKD. The CDR3 is made up of 12 amino acids. Here the CDR3 DNA reads TGTGCCAGTACAGGGGGCGCGGCTGAAGCTTTCTTT. Its protein is CASTGGAAEAFF.

The chain employs TRBV2 and TRBJ1-1; TRBD1 might be the D (6 bases). The CDR3 loop spans 12 amino acids. V lost 7 bases and J 5 bases, leaving 11 bases between the germline ends. Germline loops: CDR1 SNHLY, CDR2 FYNNEI. This chain's CDR3 is CASMAGVTEAFF. The CDR3 DNA follows: TGTGCCAGCATGGCAGGGGTGACTGAAGCTTTCTTT.

The CDR3 spells CASSKLASNEQFF. The CDR3 DNA is TGTGCCAGCAGTAAACTAGCAAGCAATGAGCAGTTCTTC. The V gene is TRBV6-6, the J gene TRBJ2-1, with a weak D call TRBD2 (6 bases). V was cut by 5 bases and J by 6 bases, with 11 bases left in between. From germline, CDR1 is MNHNY and CDR2 SVGAGI (reference sequence). CDR3 length: 13 residues.

This rearrangement joins TRBV4-1 to TRBJ1-1, with D unresolved. The CDR3 covers 11 residues. The germline V gene has CDR1 MGHRA and CDR2 YSYEKL. V lost 3 bases and J lost 3, with 2 bases in between. CDR3 in DNA: TGCGCCAGCAGCCACTACACTGAAGCTTTCTTT. This translates into CASSHYTEAFF.

The chain uses TRBV28 and TRBJ1-4, with D perhaps TRBD1 (6 bases). Per the germline V gene, CDR1 is MDHEN and CDR2 is SYDVKM. V was clipped by 4 bases and J by 0 bases, with 9 bases between them. CDR3 length equals 15 residues. CDR3 sequence: CASSSGTTTNEKLFF. CDR3 DNA sequence: TGTGCCAGCAGTTCGGGGACAACAACTAATGAAAAACTGTTTTTT.

CDR3: CASSFLAAGRIDTQYF. In nucleotides, the CDR3 is TGTGCCAGCAGCTTTCTGGCGGCGGGAAGGATAGATACGCAGTATTTT. The chain is built from TRBV5-6 and TRBJ2-3; D perhaps matches TRBD2 (6 bases). CDR1 SGHDT and CDR2 YYEEEE come from the germline V gene. The CDR3 runs to 16 residues. V lost 2 bases, J lost 5 bases, and 18 bases lay in between.

The J gene is TRBJ1-4, the V gene TRBV4-3; 7 nucleotides match TRBD1. Per the germline V gene, CDR1 is LGHNA and CDR2 is YSLEER. The V segment lost 1 base and the J segment 7 bases; nucleotides outside the gene matches: 18. The CDR3 is 19 residues long. CDR3 in amino acids: CASSQALDRAPFGGEKLFF. In DNA, the CDR3 is TGCGCCAGCAGCCAAGCGCTTGACAGGGCTCCGTTCGGGGGTGAAAAACTGTTTTTT.